This T cell receptor (beta chain) was documented in a study of human T cells and chemical hapten exposure (dated by TCRdb to about 2021). At the level of the whole study: For sensitization, 2% DPC in acetone was applied to a roughly 2 cm by roughly 2 cm area of upper inner arm skin. Patients additionally received weekly therapeutic DPC doses to the scalp throughout the roughly 26-week study period. Patch testing on the upper back used Finn chambers containing 0.01% DPC, with scoring done after 6 days according to International Contact Dermatitis Research Group standards. The mostly female patient cohort included alopecia areata with under or over 50% scalp involvement, alopecia totalis and alopecia universalis. The libraries were sequenced as a pool, and the TCR yield per sample differed mostly because of small variations in library volumes within the pool. Peripheral blood TCR repertoire changes were tracked in vivo in alopecia patients during primary and secondary sensitization to the hapten diphenylcyclopropenone (DPC). Blood samples were taken from patients before sensitization (week 0) and then at 2, 6 and about 24 weeks after DPC sensitization. Blood for TCR sequencing was provided by twenty-nine alopecia patients at one to four time points (pre-sensitization, 2, 6 and 24 weeks). General findings and caveats noted by the study authors: Significantly more large CDR3 similarity clusters were formed by expanded TCRs than by pre-sensitization or healthy control sets, consistent with antigen-driven responses. Alopecia, a presumed autoimmune disease, was present in all patients, so the immune response of the patients might differ from that of healthy individuals. Patch test score correlated positively with the number of PT1 expanded TCRs, reaching significance at thresholds 8, 16 and 32 but not at 4. Repeated subsampling changed both the strength of the expansion versus patch-test correlation and the threshold at which that correlation became significant. The number of TCRs above 1 in 1000 frequency did not change with DPC sensitization; there was no evidence of global repertoire structure alterations.

The time point label corresponds to: patch test 1, 2 weeks after DPC sensitization. Per the publication, the treatment or condition label means: therapeutic diphenylcyclopropenone sensitization with weekly scalp DPC. At each patch-test visit, blood was drawn before the patch test was applied. To be eligible, patients had to be aged 18 to 70, diagnosed with alopecia and judged suitable for DPC therapy, while pregnant patients were excluded. Total RNA was isolated from unfractionated whole blood collected in Tempus Blood RNA tubes. Library creation used RACE. Reads for this sample came from a NextSeq 500. Library preparation attached unique molecular identifiers to individual cDNA molecules for quantitative, reproducible TCR counting. Each blood RNA sample was used to sequence both TCR alpha and TCR beta chains. From the authors' description of their analysis: Samples had a median of roughly 87,000 TCRs, with a range from roughly 23,224 to 700,000. V, J and CDR3 annotation of the TCR reads was carried out using the Decombinator software suite. For PS versus PT1 abundance plots, all samples were subsampled to the same number of TCRs (28,000). Expanded TCRs were defined as absent before sensitization and observed at least eight times at the 2-week time point. The public reads were run again by TCRdb, first through fastp at Q25 and then through MiXCR, and only productive beta chains were kept. One record per CDR3 amino acid sequence lists the most common genes and DNA. Here the V and J calls rest on TCRdb's processing, not on the authors' analysis. The sample table contains roughly 360,000 distinct CDR3 sequences; only one count was recorded for roughly 4.8% of them. The ten largest clones represent around 2.3% of the sample.

The germline V gene (reference sequence) gives CDR1 as MNHEY and CDR2 as SMNVEV. Ends trimmed: V by 2 bases, J by 7 bases; bases unmatched to a gene: 17. The CDR3 spans 17 residues, from the cysteine through the phenylalanine. The DNA shown is the 51-base CDR3, in frame from base 1. This clonotype was seen many times. No antigen is known for it. Per-base quality was not reported, and no clone a single base away is much larger than it. The specimen was whole blood, collected in connection with sensitization to the hapten diphenylcyclopropenone (DPC). The source is a woman aged 45 to 65 with alopecia areata. Some clones in this sample may be carry-over from other donors' samples. The V and J genes are TRBV27 and TRBJ2-7; TRBD2 lines up with 7 middle nucleotides. The CDR3 region has the sequence CASSLNWLGDYSQEQYF. In nucleotide form, the sequence is TGTGCCAGCAGTTTAAATTGGCTGGGGGACTATAGCCAGGAGCAGTACTTC.